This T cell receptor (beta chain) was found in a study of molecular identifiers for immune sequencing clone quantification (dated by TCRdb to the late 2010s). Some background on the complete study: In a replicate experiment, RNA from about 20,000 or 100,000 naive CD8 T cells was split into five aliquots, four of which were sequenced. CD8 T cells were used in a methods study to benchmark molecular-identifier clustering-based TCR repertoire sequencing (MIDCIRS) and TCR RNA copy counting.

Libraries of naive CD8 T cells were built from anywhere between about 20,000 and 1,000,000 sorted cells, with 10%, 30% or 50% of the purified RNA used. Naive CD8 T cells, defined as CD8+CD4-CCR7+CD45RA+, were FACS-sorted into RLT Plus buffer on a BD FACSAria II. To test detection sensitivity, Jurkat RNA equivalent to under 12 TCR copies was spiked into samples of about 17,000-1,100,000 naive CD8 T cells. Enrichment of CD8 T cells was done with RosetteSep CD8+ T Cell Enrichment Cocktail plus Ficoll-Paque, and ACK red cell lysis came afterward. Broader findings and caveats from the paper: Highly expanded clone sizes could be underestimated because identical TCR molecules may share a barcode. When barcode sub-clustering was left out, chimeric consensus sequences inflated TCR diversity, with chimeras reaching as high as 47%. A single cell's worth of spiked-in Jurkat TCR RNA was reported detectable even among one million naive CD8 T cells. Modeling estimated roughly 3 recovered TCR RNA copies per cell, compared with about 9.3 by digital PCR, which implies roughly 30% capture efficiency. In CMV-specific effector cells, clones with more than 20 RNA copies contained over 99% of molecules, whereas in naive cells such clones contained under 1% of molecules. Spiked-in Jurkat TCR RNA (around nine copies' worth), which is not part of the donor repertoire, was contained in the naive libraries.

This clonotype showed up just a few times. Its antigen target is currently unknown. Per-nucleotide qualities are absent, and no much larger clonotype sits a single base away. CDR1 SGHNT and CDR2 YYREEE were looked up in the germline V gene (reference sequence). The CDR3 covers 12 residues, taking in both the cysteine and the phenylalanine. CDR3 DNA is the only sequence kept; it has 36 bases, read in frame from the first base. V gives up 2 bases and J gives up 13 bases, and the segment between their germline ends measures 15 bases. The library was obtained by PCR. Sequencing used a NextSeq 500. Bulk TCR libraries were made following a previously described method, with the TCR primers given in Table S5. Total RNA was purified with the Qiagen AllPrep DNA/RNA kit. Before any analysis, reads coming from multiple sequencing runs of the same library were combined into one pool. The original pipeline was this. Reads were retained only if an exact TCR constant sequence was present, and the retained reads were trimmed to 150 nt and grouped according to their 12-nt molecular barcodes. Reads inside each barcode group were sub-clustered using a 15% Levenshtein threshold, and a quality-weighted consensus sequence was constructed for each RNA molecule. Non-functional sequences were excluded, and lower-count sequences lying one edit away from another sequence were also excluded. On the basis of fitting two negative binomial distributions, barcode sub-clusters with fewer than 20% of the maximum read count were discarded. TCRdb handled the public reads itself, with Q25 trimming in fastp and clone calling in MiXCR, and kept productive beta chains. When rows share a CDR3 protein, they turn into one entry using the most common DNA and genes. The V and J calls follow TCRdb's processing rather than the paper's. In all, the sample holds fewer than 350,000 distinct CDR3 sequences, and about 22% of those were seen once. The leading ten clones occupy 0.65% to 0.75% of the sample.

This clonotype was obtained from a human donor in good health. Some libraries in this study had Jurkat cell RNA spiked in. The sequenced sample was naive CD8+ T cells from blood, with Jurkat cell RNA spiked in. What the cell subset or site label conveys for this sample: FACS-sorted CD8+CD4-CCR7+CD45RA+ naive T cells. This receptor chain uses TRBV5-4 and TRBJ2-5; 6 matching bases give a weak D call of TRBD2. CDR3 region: CASSFGWGEGYF. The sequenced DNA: TGTGCCAGCAGCTTCGGTTGGGGGGAAGGGTACTTC.